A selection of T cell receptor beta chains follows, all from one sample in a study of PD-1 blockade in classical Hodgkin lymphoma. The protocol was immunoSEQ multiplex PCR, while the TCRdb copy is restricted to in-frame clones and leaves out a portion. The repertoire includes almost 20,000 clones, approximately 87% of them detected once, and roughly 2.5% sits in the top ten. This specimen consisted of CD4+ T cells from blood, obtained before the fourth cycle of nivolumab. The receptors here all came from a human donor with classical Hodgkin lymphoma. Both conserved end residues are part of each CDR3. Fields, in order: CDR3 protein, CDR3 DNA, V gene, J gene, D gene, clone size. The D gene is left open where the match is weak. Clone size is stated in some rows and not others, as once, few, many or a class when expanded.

CDR3: CASSLAGGREQFF
DNA: TGTGCCAGCAGTTTAGCGGGAGGGCGGGAGCAGTTCTTC
V: TRBV7-9
J: TRBJ2-1
D: TRBD2
size: -

CDR3: CASRPQGGSGYTF
DNA: TGTGCCAGCAGGCCACAGGGTGGGAGTGGCTACACCTTC
V: TRBV28
J: TRBJ1-2
D: -
size: -

CDR3: CASSLIYRGRTGELFF
DNA: TGTGCCAGCAGTTTAATCTACAGGGGCCGCACCGGGGAGCTGTTTTTT
V: TRBV27
J: TRBJ2-2
D: TRBD1
size: -

CDR3: CASSQYTGISGANVLTF
DNA: TGTGCCAGCAGCCAATACACAGGGATCTCTGGGGCCAACGTCCTGACTTTC
V: TRBV14
J: TRBJ2-6
D: -
size: once

CDR3: CASSLLGGKTEAFF
DNA: TGTGCCAGCAGCCTCCTGGGGGGGAAAACTGAAGCTTTCTTT
V: TRBV28
J: TRBJ1-1
D: -
size: -

CDR3: CASSYLRGLAGTEQFF
DNA: TGTGCCAGCAGTTACCTCCGGGGACTAGCGGGAACCGAGCAGTTCTTC
V: TRBV6-5
J: TRBJ2-1
D: TRBD2
size: -

CDR3: CASSGKTDSYEQYF
DNA: TGTGCCAGCAGCGGGAAGACGGATTCCTACGAGCAGTACTTC
V: TRBV5-4
J: TRBJ2-7
D: -
size: -

CDR3: CAWRWGGAGNQPQHF
DNA: TGTGCCTGGCGCTGGGGGGGGGCGGGCAATCAGCCCCAGCATTTT
V: TRBV30
J: TRBJ1-5
D: -
size: few

CDR3: CASSQGVFGNTIYF
DNA: TGCGCCAGCAGCCAAGGGGTCTTCGGAAACACCATATATTTT
V: TRBV4-1
J: TRBJ1-3
D: -
size: -

CDR3: CSVENRVILGTEAFF
DNA: TGCAGCGTTGAGAACAGGGTGATTTTGGGAACTGAAGCTTTCTTT
V: TRBV29-1
J: TRBJ1-1
D: -
size: -

CDR3: CAKVRGRLWNTEAFF
DNA: TGTGCCAAGGTCAGGGGCCGGCTCTGGAACACTGAAGCTTTCTTT
V: TRBV10-3
J: TRBJ1-1
D: -
size: -

CDR3: CASSLGQEYEQYF
DNA: TGTGCCAGCAGCCTGGGACAGGAGTACGAGCAGTACTTC
V: TRBV7-6
J: TRBJ2-7
D: TRBD1
size: few